Listed below are T cell receptor beta chains from one sample, sequenced in a study of Ad26.COV2.S vaccination and SARS-CoV-2 variants. Libraries were prepared by immunoSEQ multiplex PCR; TCRdb keeps only in-frame clonotypes and omits some of them. In the table there are about 350,000 clones, around nine tenths of which are singletons. Sequenced here: peripheral blood, sampled in a trial of Ad26.COV2.S vaccine versus placebo. The source is a person aged 18-65 years who received the Ad26.COV2.S COVID-19 vaccine or a placebo. Both conserved end residues are part of each CDR3. A D gene is named only where the DNA matches it firmly. Not all rows give a size; the values are once, few, many and, for expanded clones, a class.

j_gene: TRBJ1-1; abundance: .; d_gene: .; len: 13; v_gene: TRBV18; CDR3aa: CASSPTPNTEAFF; CDR3nt: TGTGCCAGCTCACCGACGCCGAACACTGAAGCTTTCTTT
j_gene: TRBJ2-1; abundance: .; d_gene: TRBD2; len: 20; v_gene: TRBV7-3; CDR3aa: CASSLRGLAGALGTYNEQFF; CDR3nt: TGTGCCAGCAGCTTAAGGGGACTAGCGGGGGCGTTGGGAACCTACAATGAGCAGTTCTTC
j_gene: TRBJ2-5; abundance: .; d_gene: .; len: 17; v_gene: TRBV5-1; CDR3aa: CASSLELGDIGQETQYF; CDR3nt: TGCGCCAGCAGCTTGGAGTTAGGGGACATCGGGCAAGAGACCCAGTACTTC
j_gene: TRBJ1-1; abundance: .; d_gene: TRBD1; len: 14; v_gene: TRBV5-1; CDR3aa: CASSSGTGNTEAFF; CDR3nt: TGCGCCAGCAGCTCCGGGACAGGGAACACTGAAGCTTTCTTT
j_gene: TRBJ2-1; abundance: .; d_gene: TRBD1; len: 15; v_gene: TRBV5-1; CDR3aa: CASSRGTGEYNEQFF; CDR3nt: TGCGCCAGCAGCCGTGGGACAGGGGAGTACAATGAGCAGTTCTTC
j_gene: TRBJ2-3; abundance: .; d_gene: TRBD2; len: 15; v_gene: TRBV2; CDR3aa: CAIRTSGGTTDTQYF; CDR3nt: TGTGCCATCAGGACTAGCGGGGGCACCACAGATACGCAGTATTTT
j_gene: TRBJ1-2; abundance: .; d_gene: TRBD1; len: 16; v_gene: TRBV2; CDR3aa: CASSEAFRGGDYGYTF; CDR3nt: TGTGCCAGCAGTGAAGCCTTCAGGGGGGGAGACTATGGCTACACCTTC
j_gene: TRBJ2-5; abundance: .; d_gene: TRBD2; len: 16; v_gene: TRBV28; CDR3aa: CASSPQLAGGRKTQYF; CDR3nt: TGTGCCAGCAGCCCCCAGCTAGCGGGAGGCCGGAAGACCCAGTACTTC
j_gene: TRBJ2-5; abundance: .; d_gene: TRBD2; len: 19; v_gene: TRBV3-1/TRBV3-2; CDR3aa: CASSQDIVVGTSGQETQYF; CDR3nt: TGTGCCAGCAGCCAAGATATAGTTGTTGGGACTAGCGGCCAAGAGACCCAGTACTTC
j_gene: TRBJ1-6; abundance: .; d_gene: TRBD1; len: 16; v_gene: TRBV7-2; CDR3aa: CASSLGSGRGSSPLHF; CDR3nt: TGTGCCAGCAGCTTAGGCTCGGGCAGGGGGTCATCACCCCTCCACTTT
j_gene: TRBJ2-3; abundance: .; d_gene: TRBD2; len: 13; v_gene: TRBV19; CDR3aa: CASSQTSVDTQYF; CDR3nt: TGTGCCAGTAGTCAGACTAGCGTTGATACGCAGTATTTT
j_gene: TRBJ1-2; abundance: once; d_gene: TRBD1; len: 13; v_gene: TRBV29-1; CDR3aa: CSVLLGQGSGYTF; CDR3nt: TGCAGCGTCCTACTCGGACAGGGGTCTGGCTACACCTTC
j_gene: TRBJ1-3; abundance: .; d_gene: TRBD1; len: 17; v_gene: TRBV5-6; CDR3aa: CASSLGPTGGTGNTIYF; CDR3nt: TGTGCCAGCAGCTTGGGGCCGACAGGGGGCACTGGAAACACCATATATTTT
j_gene: TRBJ1-1; abundance: .; d_gene: .; len: 15; v_gene: TRBV5-6; CDR3aa: CASSLRGWGSTEAFF; CDR3nt: TGTGCCAGCAGCTTGCGGGGTTGGGGGTCCACTGAAGCTTTCTTT
j_gene: TRBJ2-7; abundance: few; d_gene: .; len: 15; v_gene: TRBV15; CDR3aa: CATSNDYTSSYEQYF; CDR3nt: TGTGCCACCAGCAACGATTACACCAGCTCCTACGAGCAGTACTTC
j_gene: TRBJ2-3; abundance: .; d_gene: .; len: 13; v_gene: TRBV28; CDR3aa: CASKTMSTDTQYF; CDR3nt: TGTGCCAGCAAAACCATGAGCACAGATACGCAGTATTTT